This entry describes one T cell receptor beta chain. Its antigen is undetermined. One junction end does not reproduce the germline sequence, and a read error may be involved. This sample was included in a study of cytomegalovirus exposure and HLA in healthy donors. The study's findings and limits: A later analysis showed HLA-associated TCR beta chains outstripping equally common others in clonal expansion. Association of a missense DCLRE1C variant with TCR beta V- and J-gene trimming was reported in a later analysis.

The PCR employed 60 Vbeta primers together with 13 Jbeta primers. Assay used: immunoSEQ multiplex PCR; TCRdb lists only in-frame clones, some missing. This sample's table has about 160,000 clones. What was sequenced was PBMCs. The TCR originated in a woman aged 45 to 65 in good health and CMV-seronegative.

This CDR3 is CASSQGGLSVAPLGF. As DNA, the CDR3 is TGCGCCAGCAGCCAAGGCGGCCTCTCTGTAGCTCCATTAGGTTTT. This chain uses TRBV4-1 with TRBJ1-1; D gene uncertain. The CDR3 loop spans 15 amino acids. CDR1 and CDR2 (germline): MGHRA, YSYEKL.